The clone carrying this T cell receptor (beta chain) came up many times. This entry belongs to a study of T cells in Graves' hyperthyroidism and ophthalmopathy. Germline V gene sequence: CDR1 MDHEN, CDR2 SYDVKM. Trimming removed 2 bases from V and 0 bases from J, with 7 bases in between. This CDR3 has 14 residues. Patients aged 18 to 65 had newly diagnosed hyperthyroidism of under 2 months' duration. RNA transcripts provided the source from which TCR beta CDR3 regions were amplified. During a first-round RT-PCR of the TCR CDR3, the HTBI primer set was used. TCRdb ran MiXCR on the multiplex PCR reads and lists one entry per CDR3 protein. In the table there are about 290,000 distinct CDR3 sequences, roughly 14% of which are singletons.

Input material: blood. The chain combines TRBV28 with TRBJ2-5; tentative D call: TRBD1 (6 bases). This clonotype was obtained from a young woman with Graves' hyperthyroidism that later progressed to Graves' ophthalmopathy. The CDR3 DNA reads TGTGCCAGCAGTTTACGGGACAACCAAGAGACCCAGTACTTC. This codes for CASSLRDNQETQYF.